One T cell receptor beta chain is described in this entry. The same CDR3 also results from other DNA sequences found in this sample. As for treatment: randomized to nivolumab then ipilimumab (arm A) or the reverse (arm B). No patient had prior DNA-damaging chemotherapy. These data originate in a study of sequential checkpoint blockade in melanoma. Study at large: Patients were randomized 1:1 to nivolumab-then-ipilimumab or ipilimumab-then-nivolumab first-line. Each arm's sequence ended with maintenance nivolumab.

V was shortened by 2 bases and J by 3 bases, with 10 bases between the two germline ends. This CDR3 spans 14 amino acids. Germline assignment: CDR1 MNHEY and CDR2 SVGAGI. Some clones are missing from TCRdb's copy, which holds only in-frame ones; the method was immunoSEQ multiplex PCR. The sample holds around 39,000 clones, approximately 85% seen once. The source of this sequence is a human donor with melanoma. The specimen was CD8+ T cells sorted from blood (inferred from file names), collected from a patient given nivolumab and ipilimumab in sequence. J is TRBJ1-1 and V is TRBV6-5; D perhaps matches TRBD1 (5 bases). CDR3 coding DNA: TGTGCCAGCAGTTACACAGGCTCTGACACTGAAGCTTTCTTT. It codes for CASSYTGSDTEAFF.